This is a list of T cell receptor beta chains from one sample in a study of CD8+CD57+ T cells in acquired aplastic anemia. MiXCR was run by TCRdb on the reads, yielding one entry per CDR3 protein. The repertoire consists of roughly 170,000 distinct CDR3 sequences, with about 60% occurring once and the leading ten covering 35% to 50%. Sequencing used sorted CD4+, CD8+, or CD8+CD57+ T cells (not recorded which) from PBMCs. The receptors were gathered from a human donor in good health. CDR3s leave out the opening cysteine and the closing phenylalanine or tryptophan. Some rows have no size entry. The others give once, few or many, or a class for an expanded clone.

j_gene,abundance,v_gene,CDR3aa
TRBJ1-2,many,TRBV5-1,ASSLVGDINYGYT
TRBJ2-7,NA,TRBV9,ASSVGQGDEQY
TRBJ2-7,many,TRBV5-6,ASSPNTGYEQY
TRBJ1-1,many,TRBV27,ASSIKDGSAEAF
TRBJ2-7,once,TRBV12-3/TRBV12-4,ASTMTRGRYNEQY
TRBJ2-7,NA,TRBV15,ATSRDRVMNEQY
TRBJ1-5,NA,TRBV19,ASSIDRGQPQH
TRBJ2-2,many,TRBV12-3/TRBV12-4,ASTDGAHANTGELF
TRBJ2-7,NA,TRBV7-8,ASSSLDYEQY
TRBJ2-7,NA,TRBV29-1,SVEDYEQY
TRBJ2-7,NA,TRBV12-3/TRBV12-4,ASSLGGGNYEQY
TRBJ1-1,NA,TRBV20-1,SARDLVRMNTEAF
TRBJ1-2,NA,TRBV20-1,SARSPDRDHYGYT
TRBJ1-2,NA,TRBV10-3,ASKDRTNYGYT
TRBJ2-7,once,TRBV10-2,ASSESTGTEYEQY
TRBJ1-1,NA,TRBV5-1,ASSMDRDEAF
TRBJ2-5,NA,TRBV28,ASSPLISGDTQETQY
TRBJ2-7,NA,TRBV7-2,ASSSQLGGQGYEQY
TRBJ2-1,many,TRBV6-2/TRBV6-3,ASSISVDEQF
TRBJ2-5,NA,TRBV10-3,AAGQLVETQY
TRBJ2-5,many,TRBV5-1,ASSLASTGQETQY
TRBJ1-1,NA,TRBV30,TWSIGTGDEAF
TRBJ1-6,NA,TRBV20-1,SARPVQNSPLH
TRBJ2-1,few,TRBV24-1,ATSAPLGQRNNEQF
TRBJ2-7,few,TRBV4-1,ASSQVGGRNYEQY
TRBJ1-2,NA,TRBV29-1,SVLAGDYGYT
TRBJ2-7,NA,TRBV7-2,ASSSPGAVYEQY
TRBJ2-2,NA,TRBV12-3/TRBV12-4,ASRTSGVNTGELF
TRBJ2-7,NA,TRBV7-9,ASSFRDWGSYEQY
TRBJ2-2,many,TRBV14,ASRRTGTSRNTGELF
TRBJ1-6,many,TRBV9,ASSEGGDNSPLH
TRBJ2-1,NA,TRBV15,ASSAPTSEYTSGRVNEQS
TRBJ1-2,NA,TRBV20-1,SAPRTGVGYT
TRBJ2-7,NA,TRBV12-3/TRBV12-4,ASSLNPSSYEQY
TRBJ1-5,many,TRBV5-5,ASGPGQGAGYSNQPQH
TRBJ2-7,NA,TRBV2,AAGAGDYEQY
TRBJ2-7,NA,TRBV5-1,ASSSLGPRGRGIEQY
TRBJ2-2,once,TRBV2,ASGTSLTGELF
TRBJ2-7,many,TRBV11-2,ASSLWASEFGQY
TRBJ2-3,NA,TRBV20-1,SAREDPKGPDTQY
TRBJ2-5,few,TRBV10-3,AISPGQNLETQY
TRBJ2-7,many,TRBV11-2,ASSLGQDYEQY
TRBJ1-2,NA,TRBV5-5,ASSQDRLYGYT
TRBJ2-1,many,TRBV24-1,ATSDFRGGAYNEQF
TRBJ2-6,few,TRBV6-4,ASSDDNSGANVLT
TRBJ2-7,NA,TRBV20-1,SVSGFSWDEQY
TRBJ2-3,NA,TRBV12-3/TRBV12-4,ASRQASGGATGDTQY
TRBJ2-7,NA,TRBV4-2,ASSQAAGQREQY
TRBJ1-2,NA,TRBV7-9,ASSTRVDYGYT
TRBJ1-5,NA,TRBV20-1,SASAGYVQPQH
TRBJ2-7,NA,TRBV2,ASTPDRDCEQY
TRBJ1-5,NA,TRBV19,ASSTSPGGYSNQPQH
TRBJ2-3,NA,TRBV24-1,ATSDMDGANTQY
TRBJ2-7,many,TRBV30,AWSLGVEQY
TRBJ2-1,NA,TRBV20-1,SARAGGGQF
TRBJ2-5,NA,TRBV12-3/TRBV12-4,ASSSFAGGLETQY
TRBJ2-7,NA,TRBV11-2,ASSFTPEKQY
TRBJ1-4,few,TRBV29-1,SVRGDGEKLF
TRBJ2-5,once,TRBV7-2,ASSLDGVVETQY
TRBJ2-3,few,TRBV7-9,GGRGGRTDTQY